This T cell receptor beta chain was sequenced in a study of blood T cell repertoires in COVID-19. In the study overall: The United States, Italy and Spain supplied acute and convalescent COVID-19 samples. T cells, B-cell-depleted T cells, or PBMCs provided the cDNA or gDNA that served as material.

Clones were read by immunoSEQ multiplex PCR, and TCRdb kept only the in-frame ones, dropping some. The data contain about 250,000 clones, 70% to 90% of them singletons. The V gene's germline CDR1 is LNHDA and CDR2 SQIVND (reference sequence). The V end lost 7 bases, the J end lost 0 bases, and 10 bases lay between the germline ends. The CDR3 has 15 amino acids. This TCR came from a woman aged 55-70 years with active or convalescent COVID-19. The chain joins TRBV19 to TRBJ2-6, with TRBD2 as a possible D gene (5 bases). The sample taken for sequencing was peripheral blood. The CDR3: CASKRESSGANVLTF. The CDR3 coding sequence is TGTGCCAGTAAAAGGGAGAGCTCTGGGGCCAACGTCCTGACTTTC. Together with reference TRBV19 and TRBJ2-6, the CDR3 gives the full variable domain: DGGITQSPKYLFRKEGQNVTLSCEQNLNHDAMYWYRQDPGQGLRLIYYSQIVNDFQKGDIAEGYSVSREKKESFPLTVTSAQKNPTAFYLCASKRESSGANVLTFGAGSRLTVL.